The clone carrying this TCR beta chain was detected many times. From the 5' RACE reads, TCRdb called clonotypes with MiXCR, one entry per CDR3 protein. The sample lists tens of thousands of distinct CDR3 sequences, approximately 3% occurring once. This sample is drawn from a study of CD8 T cells in ankylosing spondylitis. CDR1 SGDLS and CDR2 YYNGEE come from the germline V gene. Trimming stripped 0 bases from V and 9 bases from J, with 22 bases between. The CDR3 is made up of 17 amino acids. Sequencing was performed on blood, either unsorted or a sorted T cell fraction (not recorded which). The receptor comes from a male donor with ankylosing spondylitis or in good health (not recorded which). The genes are TRBV9 and TRBJ2-1; possibly TRBD2 for D (7 bases). The chain's CDR3 is CASSVVGGALSSPEQFF. As DNA, the CDR3 is TGTGCCAGCAGCGTAGTAGGGGGGGCCCTATCCTCTCCTGAGCAGTTCTTC.